This T cell receptor beta chain stems from a study of cytotoxic CD8 clonotypes in ibrutinib-treated CLL. This clone was seen a single time. Its target is unknown. Findings and limits, study-wide: Age-matched healthy donor levels were exceeded by baseline clonality, which tracked circulating CD8+ T-cell counts. Treatment saw public clonotypes, which were uncommon, either contract or stay stable. Having risen at ibrutinib response, clonality had fallen back toward baseline by progression.

V was pared by 6 bases and J by 0 bases, with 15 bases between. The CDR3 has 15 residues. Per the germline V gene, CDR1 is SQVTM and CDR2 is ANQGSEA. Clones were read by immunoSEQ multiplex PCR, and TCRdb kept only the in-frame ones, dropping some. The sample lists 150,000 to 200,000 clones; nearly 90% were seen once. Sequencing was performed on PBMCs, taken at disease progression, from a patient treated with ibrutinib. This sequence originates from a human donor with chronic lymphocytic leukemia. The rearrangement joins TRBV29-1 to TRBJ2-1, with D perhaps matching TRBD2 (5 bases). The CDR3 is CSVALTGSSYNEQFF. CDR3 bases: TGCAGCGTCGCGCTTACGGGGAGCTCCTACAATGAGCAGTTCTTC.